A single TCR beta chain is shown here with its context. This sample was taken from a study of blood T cell repertoires in COVID-19. Study context: T cells, B-cell-depleted T cells, or PBMCs provided the cDNA or gDNA that served as material.

Per germline, CDR1 SGHRS and CDR2 YFSETQ. The CDR3 length is 13 residues. Trimming cost V 4 bases and J 8 bases; bases outside gene matches: 1. Per the study methods: Reference gene primer amplification in the assay estimated nucleated cell counts. The assay was immunoSEQ multiplex PCR, and TCRdb's table has in-frame clones only and misses some. The V and J calls and clone size are taken from that table; D and trimming were inferred from the DNA. The profile covers under 350,000 clones, with 65% to 90% appearing a single time and approximately 12% taken by the ten largest. The TCR originated in a human donor in a cohort sampled during active COVID-19. The rearrangement joins TRBV5-1 to TRBJ1-4, with 11 positions matching TRBD1. Sequencing was done on a sample of peripheral blood. CDR3 region: CASSRDRGEKLFF. The CDR3 bases are TGCGCCAGCAGCCGGGACAGGGGGGAAAAACTGTTTTTT.